Shown below are 14 T cell receptor beta chains from a single sample sequenced in a study of a mutant IDH1 vaccine in newly diagnosed glioma. Time point denoted: week 35, safety follow-up. A single vaccine dose contained 300 ug of mutant IDH1 20-mer peptide, and topical imiquimod was used with it. For these TCRs, the target antigens are not known. TCRdb's copy holds only in-frame clones and misses some; the assay was immunoSEQ multiplex PCR. This table holds 50,000 to 70,000 clones, 80% to 90% found once. The input for sequencing was PBMCs, taken from a glioma patient whose treatment included an IDH1 peptide vaccine. The receptors derive from a man aged 30 to 39 with glioma.

The rearrangement joins TRBV15 to TRBJ2-6; TRBD2 might be the D (5 bases). V was cut by 3 bases and J by 4 bases, with 13 bases left in between. The CDR3 is made up of 16 amino acids. Per germline, CDR1 LNHNV and CDR2 YYDKDF (reference sequence). The CDR3 loop reads CATSSLGVWGANVLTF. CDR3 bases: TGTGCCACCAGCAGCCTCGGGGTTTGGGGGGCCAACGTCCTGACTTTC. The complete variable domain, with remaining parts taken from reference TRBV15 and TRBJ2-6, reads DAMVIQNPRYQVTQFGKPVTLSCSQTLNHNVMYWYQQKSSQAPKLLFHYYDKDFNNEADTPDNFQSRRPNTSFCFLDIRSPGLGDTAMYLCATSSLGVWGANVLTFGAGSRLTVL.

This chain links TRBV28 with TRBJ2-3; 9 positions match TRBD1. The CDR3 spans 16 residues. The junction had 8 bases not matched to a gene; V was cut back by 3 bases and J by 4 bases. The germline CDR1 and CDR2 sequences are MDHEN and SYDVKM. The CDR3 spells CASSFMDRGSPDTQYF. CDR3 bases: TGTGCCAGCAGTTTTATGGACAGGGGTTCCCCAGATACGCAGTATTTT.

The chain combines TRBV27 with TRBJ1-5; 9 bases line up with TRBD1. The CDR3 totals 15 residues. The V segment lost 6 bases and the J segment 6 bases; nucleotides outside the gene matches: 9. Germline values: CDR1 MNHEY, CDR2 SMNVEV (reference sequence). This CDR3 is CASRPDRGIGQPQHF. CDR3 coding DNA: TGTGCCAGCAGGCCAGACAGGGGGATCGGTCAGCCCCAGCATTTT.

The chain has TRBV2 and TRBJ2-7; D may be TRBD1 (5 bases). Germline values: CDR1 SNHLY, CDR2 FYNNEI. CDR3 length: 15 residues. V was trimmed by 6 bases and J by 1 base, leaving 16 bases between them. CDR3 region: CASSSPARESYEQYF. CDR3 DNA sequence: TGTGCCAGCAGCTCCCCCGCCAGGGAATCCTACGAGCAGTACTTC.

In this sample, this clone turned up once. This chain uses TRBV7-6 with TRBJ1-1, with D hard to call. Trimming took 5 bases from V and 10 from J, leaving 20 bases between them. Germline V gives CDR1 SGHVS, CDR2 FNYEAQ. The CDR3 is made up of 14 amino acids. CDR3 residues: CASSDIAGPRRAFF. CDR3 nucleotide sequence: TGTGCCAGCAGCGACATTGCCGGGCCACGGAGAGCTTTCTTT.

This chain uses TRBV14 with TRBJ2-2, with 7 bases matching TRBD1. V lost 7 bases and J lost 0; bases outside the gene matches: 2. The CDR3 length is 14 residues. Germline V gene sequence: CDR1 SGHDN, CDR2 FVKESK. The CDR3 here is CASTGQPNTGELFF. CDR3 sequence (DNA): TGTGCCAGCACGGGACAGCCGAACACCGGGGAGCTGTTTTTT.

The chain has TRBV27 and TRBJ1-2; 10 bases are shared with TRBD1. Germline-derived CDR1 and CDR2 are MNHEY and SMNVEV (reference sequence). After removal of 8 bases from V and 6 bases from J, the junction contained 12 bases not matched to a gene. The CDR3 has 15 amino acids. CDR3 loop: CASSHRPGTGDGYTF. The CDR3 coding sequence is TGTGCCAGCTCACATAGGCCCGGGACAGGGGATGGCTACACCTTC.

The V call is TRBV11-2, the J call TRBJ1-1; TRBD1 is a possible D gene (5 bases). The CDR3 has 14 amino acids. The V end lost 6 bases, the J end lost 2 bases, and 13 bases lay between the germline ends. Germline V gives CDR1 SGHAT, CDR2 FQNNGV. CDR3 loop: CASSEGRGNTEAFF. DNA of the CDR3: TGTGCCAGCAGTGAGGGTAGGGGTAACACTGAAGCTTTCTTT. Full variable domain (rest looked up from reference TRBV11-2 and TRBJ1-1): EAGVAQSPRYKIIEKRQSVAFWCNPISGHATLYWYQQILGQGPKLLIQFQNNGVVDDSQLPKDRFSAERLKGVDSTLKIQPAKLEDSAVYLCASSEGRGNTEAFFGQGTRLTVV.

The V gene is TRBV20-1, the J gene TRBJ2-5, with D unresolved. Trimming cost V 7 bases and J 4 bases, with 7 bases left between them. From germline, CDR1 is DFQATT and CDR2 SNEGSKA (reference sequence). The CDR3 contains 10 residues. CDR3 in amino acids: CSVLGETQYF. The CDR3 DNA reads as TGCAGTGTCCTGGGAGAGACCCAGTACTTC.

The J gene is TRBJ2-7, the V gene TRBV27, with a tentative D call TRBD1 (5 bases). This CDR3 spans 14 amino acids. V gave up 5 bases and J gave up 2 bases, with 13 bases separating them. The germline CDR1 and CDR2 sequences are MNHEY and SMNVEV (reference sequence). CDR3 region: CASSLVGVPYEQYF. The CDR3 DNA reads TGTGCCAGCAGTCTGGTAGGGGTCCCCTACGAGCAGTACTTC.

This chain links TRBV15 with TRBJ2-2; D ambiguous. V lost 5 bases and J 4 bases, leaving 11 bases between the germline ends. The CDR3 runs 14 residues. Germline CDR1 LNHNV, CDR2 YYDKDF (reference sequence). CDR3 amino acids: CATSLRAVTGELFF. CDR3 DNA sequence: TGTGCCACCAGCCTCCGGGCCGTCACCGGGGAGCTGTTTTTT.

V usage is TRBV7-8 and J usage is TRBJ1-6; D gene ambiguous. The V and J ends lost 5 bases and 0 bases respectively, with 11 bases between them. The CDR3 is 16 residues long. CDR1 is SGHVS, CDR2 FQNEAQ, per germline. CDR3 loop: CASSLNGDSYNSPLHF. CDR3 nucleotide sequence: TGTGCCAGCAGCCTAAATGGGGACTCCTATAATTCACCCCTCCACTTT.

The V gene is TRBV7-9, the J gene TRBJ2-5, with D perhaps given as TRBD1 or TRBD2 (5 bases each). Germline CDR1 SEHNR, CDR2 FQNEAQ (reference sequence). The CDR3 totals 13 residues. V was cut by 6 bases and J by 2 bases, with 10 bases left in between. The CDR3 sequence: CASSWGPQETQYF. DNA for the CDR3: TGTGCCAGCAGTTGGGGACCTCAAGAGACCCAGTACTTC.

Details on this clone: Different DNA sequences within this sample yield the same CDR3. The chain has TRBV2 and TRBJ1-1; weak D call: TRBD1 (6 bases). CDR1 is SNHLY, CDR2 FYNNEI, per germline. Trimming removed 4 bases at V and 7 bases at J, with 16 bases between. This CDR3 has 14 residues. CDR3 bases: TGTGCCAGCAGTGCCCCGGCAGCCAGGGGTGAAGCTTTCTTT. Translating it yields CASSAPAARGEAFF. Looking up the rest from reference TRBV2 and TRBJ1-1 gives the full variable domain: EPEVTQTPSHQVTQMGQEVILRCVPISNHLYFYWYRQILGQKVEFLVSFYNNEISEKSEIFDDQFSVERPDGSNFTLKIRSTKLEDSAMYFCASSAPAARGEAFFGQGTRLTVV.